A selection of T cell receptor beta chains follows, all from one sample in a study of T cell repertoires in cytomegalovirus infection. TCRdb independently ran MiXCR on the reads; one entry per CDR3 protein. Among around 750,000 distinct CDR3 sequences listed, 32% were seen once. For these receptors, no antigen is known. The source was cultured CD8+ T cells from PBMCs, collected from culture after CMV antigen stimulation. The receptors were gathered from a human donor in good health (CMV status not recorded). Some clones in this sample may be carry-over from other donors' samples. Both conserved end residues are part of each CDR3. Fields, in order: J gene, clone size, V gene, D gene, CDR3 DNA, CDR3 protein. D genes are given only for firm matches. Some rows have no size entry. The others give once, few or many, or a class for an expanded clone.

j_call: TRBJ2-5; clone_size: NA; v_call: TRBV6-5; d_call: NA; cdr3_nt: TGTGCCAGCAGTTACTCCGGAGCCCTTCAAGAGACCCAGTACTTC; cdr3_aa: CASSYSGALQETQYF
j_call: TRBJ2-7; clone_size: few; v_call: TRBV12-3/TRBV12-4; d_call: NA; cdr3_nt: TGTGCCAGCAGTTCCCGGGACTGGTCCTACGAGCAGTACTTC; cdr3_aa: CASSSRDWSYEQYF
j_call: TRBJ2-6; clone_size: few; v_call: TRBV7-8; d_call: TRBD1; cdr3_nt: TGTGCCAGCGGACAGGCGAGCTCTGGGGCCAACGTCCTGACTTTC; cdr3_aa: CASGQASSGANVLTF
j_call: TRBJ1-2; clone_size: NA; v_call: TRBV7-2; d_call: TRBD1; cdr3_nt: TGTGCCAGCAGCCGACCGGGACAGTACTATGGCTACACCTTC; cdr3_aa: CASSRPGQYYGYTF
j_call: TRBJ1-2; clone_size: NA; v_call: TRBV19; d_call: NA; cdr3_nt: TGTGCCAGTGGGACGTATGGCTACACCTTC; cdr3_aa: CASGTYGYTF
j_call: TRBJ1-2; clone_size: NA; v_call: TRBV5-5; d_call: TRBD1; cdr3_nt: TGTGCCAGCAGCTTGCAGAGGACAGGGAATCTCTATGGCTACACCTTC; cdr3_aa: CASSLQRTGNLYGYTF
j_call: TRBJ1-6; clone_size: few; v_call: TRBV6-6; d_call: NA; cdr3_nt: TGTGCCAGCAGTCCAAAGAACAGGGACCCCTATAATTCACCCCTCCACTTT; cdr3_aa: CASSPKNRDPYNSPLHF
j_call: TRBJ2-1; clone_size: few; v_call: TRBV6-5; d_call: NA; cdr3_nt: TGTGCCAGCAGTTACAAGGACGGCTACAATGAGCAGTTCTTC; cdr3_aa: CASSYKDGYNEQFF
j_call: TRBJ1-1; clone_size: NA; v_call: TRBV5-4; d_call: NA; cdr3_nt: TGTGCCAGCAGCTTACAAGACACTGAAGCTTTCTTT; cdr3_aa: CASSLQDTEAFF
j_call: TRBJ1-5; clone_size: once; v_call: TRBV24-1; d_call: NA; cdr3_nt: TGTGCCACCAGTGACGGGATGTATAGCAATCAGCCCCAGCATTTT; cdr3_aa: CATSDGMYSNQPQHF
j_call: TRBJ2-1; clone_size: few; v_call: TRBV11-3; d_call: NA; cdr3_nt: TGTGCCAGCAGCTTAGCCTACAGCAATGAGCAGTTCTTC; cdr3_aa: CASSLAYSNEQFF
j_call: TRBJ1-2; clone_size: many; v_call: TRBV12-3/TRBV12-4; d_call: TRBD1; cdr3_nt: TGTGCCAGCAGCAGGACAGGGGGCCTTAACTATGGCTACACCTTC; cdr3_aa: CASSRTGGLNYGYTF
j_call: TRBJ1-1; clone_size: NA; v_call: TRBV19; d_call: NA; cdr3_nt: TGTGCCAGTAGTATCCGGGTAAGGGAAGCTTTCTTT; cdr3_aa: CASSIRVREAFF
j_call: TRBJ2-7; clone_size: NA; v_call: TRBV13; d_call: TRBD2; cdr3_nt: TGTGCCAGCAGCAACCCGGGACTAGCTTACGAGCAGTACTTC; cdr3_aa: CASSNPGLAYEQYF
j_call: TRBJ1-2; clone_size: NA; v_call: TRBV12-3/TRBV12-4; d_call: NA; cdr3_nt: TGTGCCAGCAGTCCATCCCCAGGGGAATATGGCTACACCTTC; cdr3_aa: CASSPSPGEYGYTF
j_call: TRBJ1-1; clone_size: NA; v_call: TRBV12-3/TRBV12-4; d_call: NA; cdr3_nt: TGTGCCAGCAGCCCAGGGCCTGGGGCTTTCTTT; cdr3_aa: CASSPGPGAFF
j_call: TRBJ2-7; clone_size: NA; v_call: TRBV19; d_call: NA; cdr3_nt: TGTGCCAGTAGTGCACTAAGGGTAGGGGTATACGAGCAGTACTTC; cdr3_aa: CASSALRVGVYEQYF
j_call: TRBJ1-6; clone_size: few; v_call: TRBV2; d_call: NA; cdr3_nt: TGTGCCAGCAGTGAACACGGGACGGGAATGCTTCGGTATAATTCACCCCTCCACTTT; cdr3_aa: CASSEHGTGMLRYNSPLHF
j_call: TRBJ1-5; clone_size: once; v_call: TRBV23-1; d_call: NA; cdr3_nt: TGCGCCAGCAGTCATTGCACAGGGTTGGCAGAGAATCAGCCCCAGCATTTT; cdr3_aa: CASSHCTGLAENQPQHF
j_call: TRBJ1-2; clone_size: NA; v_call: TRBV6-1; d_call: TRBD1; cdr3_nt: TGTGCCAGCAGTTACCTGGACAGGGGGAGTGGCTACACCTTC; cdr3_aa: CASSYLDRGSGYTF
j_call: TRBJ2-5; clone_size: NA; v_call: TRBV6-5; d_call: NA; cdr3_nt: TGTGCCAGCAGTTACGGGCCTCAAAGGGAGACCCAGTACTTC; cdr3_aa: CASSYGPQRETQYF
j_call: TRBJ2-7; clone_size: few; v_call: TRBV25-1; d_call: NA; cdr3_nt: TGTGCCAGCAGTGAAGTTGGGCAGCCCTACGAGCAGTACTTC; cdr3_aa: CASSEVGQPYEQYF
j_call: TRBJ2-1; clone_size: NA; v_call: TRBV27; d_call: NA; cdr3_nt: TGTGCCAGCAGTTTATTTGGAAAATCCTACAATGAGCAGTTCTTC; cdr3_aa: CASSLFGKSYNEQFF
j_call: TRBJ1-2; clone_size: few; v_call: TRBV12-3/TRBV12-4; d_call: NA; cdr3_nt: TGTGCCAGCAGTTTAGCGCCGAGGGCCGAAGGCTACACCTTC; cdr3_aa: CASSLAPRAEGYTF
j_call: TRBJ2-6; clone_size: NA; v_call: TRBV6-1; d_call: NA; cdr3_nt: TGTGCCAGCAGTGCGCCCGGTGGGGCCAACGTCCTGACTTTC; cdr3_aa: CASSAPGGANVLTF
j_call: TRBJ1-1; clone_size: many; v_call: TRBV9; d_call: TRBD1; cdr3_nt: TGTGCCAGCAGCGTGGGACAGGCGAACACTGAAGCTTTCTTT; cdr3_aa: CASSVGQANTEAFF
j_call: TRBJ1-2; clone_size: few; v_call: TRBV29-1; d_call: TRBD1; cdr3_nt: TGCAGCGCCGGGACAGGGGGCCCAAACTATGGCTACACCTTC; cdr3_aa: CSAGTGGPNYGYTF
j_call: TRBJ1-2; clone_size: few; v_call: TRBV28; d_call: NA; cdr3_nt: TGTGCCAGCAGTTTTGAGGTGATAGAGGTCTATGGCTACACCTTC; cdr3_aa: CASSFEVIEVYGYTF
j_call: TRBJ2-1; clone_size: NA; v_call: TRBV14; d_call: TRBD2; cdr3_nt: TGTGCCAGCAGCCAAGATTTCCGCGGGGGGGTTTTAGATGAGCAGTTCTTT; cdr3_aa: CASSQDFRGGVLDEQFF
j_call: TRBJ2-2; clone_size: few; v_call: TRBV24-1; d_call: NA; cdr3_nt: TGTGCCACCAGTGATCCCCTTCGGGCCACCGGGGAGCTGTTTTTT; cdr3_aa: CATSDPLRATGELFF
j_call: TRBJ1-2; clone_size: NA; v_call: TRBV7-6; d_call: TRBD1; cdr3_nt: TGTGCCAGCAGCCGACATGAAATAACAGGGGCACCTTATGGCTACACCTTC; cdr3_aa: CASSRHEITGAPYGYTF
j_call: TRBJ2-5; clone_size: once; v_call: TRBV28; d_call: TRBD1; cdr3_nt: TGTGCCAGCAGAATAGAACAGGGGGCGGAGACCCAGTACTTC; cdr3_aa: CASRIEQGAETQYF
j_call: TRBJ1-1; clone_size: many; v_call: TRBV7-6; d_call: NA; cdr3_nt: TGTGCCAGTTCAACAGGGTCCACTGAAGCTTTCTTT; cdr3_aa: CASSTGSTEAFF
j_call: TRBJ2-3; clone_size: many; v_call: TRBV11-2; d_call: TRBD1; cdr3_nt: TGTGCCAGCAGCCGGGGACAGGGGGCCGCAGATACGCAGTATTTT; cdr3_aa: CASSRGQGAADTQYF
j_call: TRBJ1-2; clone_size: few; v_call: TRBV19; d_call: NA; cdr3_nt: TGTGCCATTAGGACGGACAACTATGGCTACACCTTC; cdr3_aa: CAIRTDNYGYTF
j_call: TRBJ2-6; clone_size: NA; v_call: TRBV5-4; d_call: NA; cdr3_nt: TGTGCCAGCAGCTTACAGGTCTCTGGGGCCAACGTCCTGACTTTC; cdr3_aa: CASSLQVSGANVLTF
j_call: TRBJ1-1; clone_size: few; v_call: TRBV10-3; d_call: NA; cdr3_nt: TGTGCCGCCGGACTCGATACTGAAGCTTTCTTT; cdr3_aa: CAAGLDTEAFF
j_call: TRBJ1-2; clone_size: many; v_call: TRBV6-6; d_call: TRBD1; cdr3_nt: TGTGCCAGCAGTTACTCCCCACAGGGGGGCTATGGCTACACCTTC; cdr3_aa: CASSYSPQGGYGYTF
j_call: TRBJ2-3; clone_size: NA; v_call: TRBV7-6; d_call: NA; cdr3_nt: TGTGCCAGCAGCCGGTCTAGCGGCACAGATACGCAGTATTTT; cdr3_aa: CASSRSSGTDTQYF
j_call: TRBJ1-6; clone_size: few; v_call: TRBV6-6; d_call: TRBD1; cdr3_nt: TGTGCCAGCAGTTACTCGAGTCAGGGGGCGAATTCACCCCTCCACTTT; cdr3_aa: CASSYSSQGANSPLHF
j_call: TRBJ1-6; clone_size: NA; v_call: TRBV19; d_call: NA; cdr3_nt: TGTGCCAGTAGGTGGACCGCCGGAGGGAATTCACCCCTCCACTTT; cdr3_aa: CASRWTAGGNSPLHF
j_call: TRBJ2-3; clone_size: NA; v_call: TRBV7-9; d_call: TRBD2; cdr3_nt: TGTGCCAGCAGCTTAGTGGCGGGGGGCCTAAGCACAGATACGCAGTATTTT; cdr3_aa: CASSLVAGGLSTDTQYF
j_call: TRBJ2-7; clone_size: few; v_call: TRBV11-1; d_call: NA; cdr3_nt: TGTGCCAGCAGCTTAGCCCAGGGGTACTACGAGCAGTACTTC; cdr3_aa: CASSLAQGYYEQYF
j_call: TRBJ2-7; clone_size: few; v_call: TRBV12-3/TRBV12-4; d_call: TRBD1; cdr3_nt: TGTGCCAGCAGCCTACAGGGGGCGCGGAACGAGCAGTACTTC; cdr3_aa: CASSLQGARNEQYF
j_call: TRBJ1-2; clone_size: NA; v_call: TRBV10-3; d_call: TRBD1; cdr3_nt: TGTGCCATCAGTGGGGGGGACAGGAGATATGGCTACACCTTC; cdr3_aa: CAISGGDRRYGYTF